This TCR beta chain was documented in a study of fetal regulatory T cell absence and autoimmunity. Study observations and caveats: Broadly similar TRB gene family usage was seen in pancreas and cord blood.

A note on this clone: Antigen specificity is unknown.

Germline CDR1 reads SGHNT; CDR2 reads YENEEA. Trimming at V came to 3 bases and at J to 4 bases, leaving 0 bases not matched to a gene. The CDR3 has 15 amino acids. The method was immunoSEQ multiplex PCR; TCRdb's version includes in-frame clones alone and lacks a portion of them. This sample carries 95,000 or so clones, about three quarters of them seen once, and the ten largest clones take less than 2.5%. The V gene is TRBV11-3, the J gene TRBJ2-1; 13 nucleotides agree with TRBD2. This clonotype was obtained from a male donor with IPEX syndrome. Material: pancreas tissue. CDR3: CASSLTSGGYNEQFF. The CDR3 DNA is TGTGCCAGCAGCTTGACTAGCGGGGGGTACAATGAGCAGTTCTTC. Variable domain in full (rest from reference TRBV11-3 and TRBJ2-1): EAGVVQSPRYKIIEKKQPVAFWCNPISGHNTLYWYLQNLGQGPELLIRYENEEAVDDSQLPKDRFSAERLKGVDSTLKIQPAELGDSAVYLCASSLTSGGYNEQFFGPGTRLTVL.